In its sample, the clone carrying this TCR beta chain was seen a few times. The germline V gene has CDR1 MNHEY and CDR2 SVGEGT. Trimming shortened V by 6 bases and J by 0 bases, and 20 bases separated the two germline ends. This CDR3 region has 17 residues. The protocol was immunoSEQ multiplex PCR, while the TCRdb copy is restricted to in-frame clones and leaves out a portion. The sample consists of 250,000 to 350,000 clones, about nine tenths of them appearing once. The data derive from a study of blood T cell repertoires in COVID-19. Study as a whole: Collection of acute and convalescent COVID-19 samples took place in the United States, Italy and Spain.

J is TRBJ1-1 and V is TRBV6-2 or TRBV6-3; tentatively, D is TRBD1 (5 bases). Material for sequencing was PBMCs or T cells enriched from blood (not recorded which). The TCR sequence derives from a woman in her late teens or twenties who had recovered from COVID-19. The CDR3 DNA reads TGTGCCAGCAGCTCCCAGGGTCTCGTGTGGTTGAACACTGAAGCTTTCTTT. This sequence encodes CASSSQGLVWLNTEAFF.